This T cell receptor beta chain was sequenced for a study of shared clonotypes between healthy human individuals. Study background: Researchers assigned three CD4 naive, three CD4 memory, two CD8 naive and one CD8 memory plate to each donor. Study conclusions and caveats: A reduction in generation probabilities was seen for non-shared clonotypes relative to those shared by all four donors.

The CDR3 spans 14 residues. V was clipped by 0 bases and J by 4 bases, with 9 bases between them. Looked up from germline, CDR1 is MNHEY and CDR2 is SMNVEV (reference sequence). Naive CD8 cells were CD45RO-negative, positively selected for CCR7, excluding terminally differentiated effector memory CD45RA+ cells. Using immunoSEQ multiplex PCR, the repertoire was profiled, and TCRdb retains in-frame clones only, with some absent. The sample lists under 850,000 clones; roughly 92% were seen once. About this clone: Its antigen is unidentified.

The chain is built from TRBV27 and TRBJ2-5, with D uncertain. This clonotype originated in a man younger than 40 in good health. Sequencing used naive CD8+ T cells sorted from blood. This CDR3 is CASSLSKGRETQYF. CDR3 nucleotides: TGTGCCAGCAGTTTATCGAAAGGAAGAGAGACCCAGTACTTC.